A single sample gave rise to the 5 T cell receptor beta chains below, sequenced in a study of blood T cell repertoires in COVID-19. The table came from immunoSEQ multiplex PCR; TCRdb's copy has only in-frame clones and leaves some out. This table has under 100,000 clones, around 80% appearing once. The sample taken for sequencing was peripheral blood. These receptors all come from a man aged 55 to 70 with COVID-19, enrolled during active disease.

A single count supports this clone. V usage is TRBV5-1 and J usage is TRBJ1-6; 7 bases are shared with TRBD1. The CDR3 is 14 residues long. V gave up 4 bases and J gave up 5 bases; unmatched junction bases: 3. Germline V lookup: CDR1 SGHRS, CDR2 YFSETQ. The CDR3 region is CASSPTGDNSPLHF. The CDR3 nucleotides are TGCGCCAGCAGCCCCACAGGGGATAATTCACCCCTCCACTTT.

The chain carries TRBV11-2 and TRBJ2-3; 9 nucleotides align to TRBD1. This CDR3 is built from 17 residues. Germline CDR1 SGHAT, CDR2 FQNNGV. The ends lost 4 bases at V and 1 base at J; junction bases unmatched: 9. This chain's CDR3 is CASSSPGTGLRTDTQYF. Here the CDR3 DNA reads TGTGCCAGCAGCTCGCCCGGGACAGGGCTACGCACAGATACGCAGTATTTT.

With regard to this clone: A junction boundary mismatches the germline segment, possibly from a read error. This chain joins TRBV10-3 and TRBJ2-1, with no clear D. From germline, CDR1 is ENHRY and CDR2 SYGVKD. The CDR3 covers 12 residues. CDR3 amino acids: CAIRLSPDEQVF. The CDR3 DNA reads as TGTGCCATCAGATTGTCCCCCGATGAGCAGGTCTTC.

The sample holds a few counts of this clone. The chain uses TRBV7-2 and TRBJ2-2; the match to TRBD2 covers 10 bases. Germline loops: CDR1 SGHTA, CDR2 FQGNSA. The CDR3 sequence is 17 residues long. Losses at the gene ends were 4 bases for V and 2 bases for J; bases not matched to a gene: 7. The CDR3 sequence: CASSSQLAGFNTGELFF. As DNA, the CDR3 is TGTGCCAGCAGCTCGCAACTAGCGGGATTTAACACCGGGGAGCTGTTTTTT. The full variable domain, its missing parts supplied by reference TRBV7-2 and TRBJ2-2, is GAGVSQSPSNKVTEKGKDVELRCDPISGHTALYWYRQSLGQGLEFLIYFQGNSAPDKSGLPSDRFSAERTGGSVSTLTIQRTQQEDSAVYLCASSSQLAGFNTGELFFGEGSRLTVL.

The rearrangement joins TRBV12-3 or TRBV12-4 to TRBJ2-1, with D uncertain. CDR3 length: 12 residues. The V end was cut by 1 base, the J end by 6 bases, with 4 bases between. The CDR3 bases are TGTGCCAGCAGTTTAGTATCCAATGAGCAGTTCTTC. It yields the protein CASSLVSNEQFF.